These T cell receptor beta chains were read from a single sample in a study of T and B cells in COVID-19 patients. A single record per CDR3 protein comes from TCRdb applying MiXCR to the multiplex PCR reads. In the table there are more than 15,000 distinct CDR3 sequences, around 28% of which are singletons. Source material: blood. Receptor source: a human donor who had recovered from COVID-19. Each CDR3 is given with its conserved first and last residue. A D gene is named only where the DNA matches it firmly. Rows may omit the clone size; those that give it use once, few, many or a size class.

v_call: TRBV6-1; clone_size: few; d_call: TRBD2; j_call: TRBJ2-7; cdr3_nt: TGTGCCAGCAGTGAACGGGGGGATCTCCACGAGCAGTACTTC; cdr3_aa: CASSERGDLHEQYF
v_call: TRBV30; clone_size: -; d_call: -; j_call: TRBJ1-5; cdr3_nt: TGTGCCTGGAGTTTGTGGAACAATCAGCCCCAGCATTTT; cdr3_aa: CAWSLWNNQPQHF
v_call: TRBV18; clone_size: many; d_call: -; j_call: TRBJ2-6; cdr3_nt: TGTGCCAGCTCCAACCGGCAGAGAGGACCTGGGGCCAACGTCCTGACTTTC; cdr3_aa: CASSNRQRGPGANVLTF
v_call: TRBV19; clone_size: many; d_call: TRBD1; j_call: TRBJ2-1; cdr3_nt: TGTGCCAGTAGCGAATGGGACAGGGCCGGGGGGCAGTTCTTC; cdr3_aa: CASSEWDRAGGQFF
v_call: TRBV6-5; clone_size: many; d_call: -; j_call: TRBJ1-6; cdr3_nt: TGTGCCAGCACCCAATCACATAGCAGGGCCTATAATTCACCCCTCCACTTT; cdr3_aa: CASTQSHSRAYNSPLHF
v_call: TRBV19; clone_size: medium-sized; d_call: -; j_call: TRBJ2-7; cdr3_nt: TGTGCCAGTAGTATAGTGGACACGGCCCCCTACGAGCAGTACTTC; cdr3_aa: CASSIVDTAPYEQYF
v_call: TRBV12-3/TRBV12-4; clone_size: many; d_call: -; j_call: TRBJ2-6; cdr3_nt: TGTGCCAGCAGTTTCGTCCGATTCGGAGGGGCCATAACTTCTGGGGCCAACGTCCTGACTTTC; cdr3_aa: CASSFVRFGGAITSGANVLTF
v_call: TRBV5-1; clone_size: -; d_call: -; j_call: TRBJ2-1; cdr3_nt: TGCGCCAGCAGCTTGGGGAGTTTCTCCTACAATGAGCAGTTCTTC; cdr3_aa: CASSLGSFSYNEQFF
v_call: TRBV20-1; clone_size: few; d_call: -; j_call: TRBJ1-1; cdr3_nt: TGCAGTGCTATTAGGGACCTATACACTGAAGCTTTCTTT; cdr3_aa: CSAIRDLYTEAFF
v_call: TRBV5-1; clone_size: -; d_call: -; j_call: TRBJ1-4; cdr3_nt: TGCGCCAGCAGCTTGGCCCTTGAAGGGGCGCGAAAACTGTTTTTT; cdr3_aa: CASSLALEGARKLFF
v_call: TRBV6-5; clone_size: -; d_call: -; j_call: TRBJ2-7; cdr3_nt: TGTGCCAGCAGTTACTCCGGCAGTTCCTACGAGCAGTACTTC; cdr3_aa: CASSYSGSSYEQYF
v_call: TRBV6-2/TRBV6-3; clone_size: -; d_call: TRBD1; j_call: TRBJ1-5; cdr3_nt: TGTGCCAGCAGTGAGGACAGGGCCGCTTATAGCAATCAGCCCCAGCATTTT; cdr3_aa: CASSEDRAAYSNQPQHF
v_call: TRBV5-1; clone_size: few; d_call: -; j_call: TRBJ2-1; cdr3_nt: TGCGCCAGCAGCTTGGTGGGCAGTAACAATGAGCAGTTCTTC; cdr3_aa: CASSLVGSNNEQFF
v_call: TRBV5-4; clone_size: -; d_call: -; j_call: TRBJ2-3; cdr3_nt: TGTGCCAGCAGCTTGGGACTCACTAGCACAGATACGCAGTATTTT; cdr3_aa: CASSLGLTSTDTQYF
v_call: TRBV5-5; clone_size: many; d_call: -; j_call: TRBJ2-5; cdr3_nt: TGTGCCAGCAGCCTGGAGACCCAGTACTTC; cdr3_aa: CASSLETQYF
v_call: TRBV12-3/TRBV12-4; clone_size: -; d_call: -; j_call: TRBJ1-2; cdr3_nt: TGTGCCAGCAGTTTAGGTCTGGTGGGCTACACCTTC; cdr3_aa: CASSLGLVGYTF
v_call: TRBV5-5; clone_size: few; d_call: -; j_call: TRBJ1-1; cdr3_nt: TGTGCCAGCAGCCAGGCAGCCCCCTCGAACACTGAAGCTTTCTTT; cdr3_aa: CASSQAAPSNTEAFF
v_call: TRBV6-6; clone_size: many; d_call: TRBD1; j_call: TRBJ2-1; cdr3_nt: TGTGCCAGCAGTTACGGGACAGTCGACTACAATGAGCAGTTCTTC; cdr3_aa: CASSYGTVDYNEQFF
v_call: TRBV27; clone_size: few; d_call: -; j_call: TRBJ1-1; cdr3_nt: TGTGCCAGCAGTTTAATAAGAGGGTTAAACACTGAAGCTTTCTTT; cdr3_aa: CASSLIRGLNTEAFF
v_call: TRBV12-3/TRBV12-4; clone_size: -; d_call: -; j_call: TRBJ1-1; cdr3_nt: TGTGCCAGCACCTCCAGGATGAACACTGAAGCTTTCTTT; cdr3_aa: CASTSRMNTEAFF
v_call: TRBV27; clone_size: many; d_call: TRBD2; j_call: TRBJ2-1; cdr3_nt: TGTGCCAGCAGTGCGCGACTAGCGGGAGATATTGAGTTCTTC; cdr3_aa: CASSARLAGDIEFF
v_call: TRBV29-1; clone_size: few; d_call: -; j_call: TRBJ1-2; cdr3_nt: TGCGGAGAGGCTACCTTGGGAGGCTACACCTTC; cdr3_aa: CGEATLGGYTF
v_call: TRBV5-1; clone_size: -; d_call: TRBD2; j_call: TRBJ2-5; cdr3_nt: TGCGCCAGCAGTTCATCGGGAGGTTCAGTCAAGGAGACCCAGTACTTC; cdr3_aa: CASSSSGGSVKETQYF
v_call: TRBV6-2/TRBV6-3; clone_size: -; d_call: TRBD2; j_call: TRBJ2-7; cdr3_nt: TGTGCCAGCAGTTACCAGGGCGGGGGGCGAACCTACGAGCAGTACTTC; cdr3_aa: CASSYQGGGRTYEQYF
v_call: TRBV19; clone_size: -; d_call: -; j_call: TRBJ2-1; cdr3_nt: TGTGCCAGTACTCCGGGGGACCCGAGCTCCTACAATGAGCAGTTCTTC; cdr3_aa: CASTPGDPSSYNEQFF
v_call: TRBV6-1; clone_size: many; d_call: TRBD2; j_call: TRBJ2-3; cdr3_nt: TGTGCCAGCGGGAGAGCGGGGGACACAGATACGCAGTATTTT; cdr3_aa: CASGRAGDTDTQYF
v_call: TRBV18; clone_size: -; d_call: -; j_call: TRBJ1-4; cdr3_nt: TGTGCCAGCTCACCAGACTCTTTTCCCAATGAAAAACTGTTTTTT; cdr3_aa: CASSPDSFPNEKLFF
v_call: TRBV6-6; clone_size: few; d_call: -; j_call: TRBJ1-5; cdr3_nt: TGTGCCAGCACTCTAGAGGCGGGGAATCAGCCCCAGCATTTT; cdr3_aa: CASTLEAGNQPQHF
v_call: TRBV18; clone_size: -; d_call: -; j_call: TRBJ2-3; cdr3_nt: TGTGCCAGCTCACCAGTGGGCGGGCCTACTAGCACAGATACGCAGTATTTT; cdr3_aa: CASSPVGGPTSTDTQYF
v_call: TRBV27; clone_size: -; d_call: TRBD2; j_call: TRBJ2-3; cdr3_nt: TGTGCCAGCAGTGCCCGGACTAGCGGGGGCACAGATACGCAGTATTTT; cdr3_aa: CASSARTSGGTDTQYF
v_call: TRBV24-1; clone_size: -; d_call: -; j_call: TRBJ2-3; cdr3_nt: TGTGCCACCAGTGGAGCTAGCACAGATACGCAGTATTTT; cdr3_aa: CATSGASTDTQYF
v_call: TRBV5-1; clone_size: few; d_call: TRBD1; j_call: TRBJ2-3; cdr3_nt: TGCGCCAGCAGCCTACAGGGGGCATCAGATACGCAGTATTTT; cdr3_aa: CASSLQGASDTQYF
v_call: TRBV5-1; clone_size: once; d_call: TRBD2; j_call: TRBJ2-5; cdr3_nt: TGCGCCAGCGGAATAGCGGGGGGGCCGGGTCAAGAGACCCAGTACTTC; cdr3_aa: CASGIAGGPGQETQYF
v_call: TRBV5-6; clone_size: -; d_call: -; j_call: TRBJ1-4; cdr3_nt: TGTGCCAGCAGCACTAGTGGGGGGCCTAATGAAAAACTGTTTTTT; cdr3_aa: CASSTSGGPNEKLFF
v_call: TRBV5-1; clone_size: -; d_call: -; j_call: TRBJ1-2; cdr3_nt: TGCGCCAGCAAGCATACAGGGACGAATGGCTACACCTTC; cdr3_aa: CASKHTGTNGYTF
v_call: TRBV18; clone_size: -; d_call: -; j_call: TRBJ1-2; cdr3_nt: TGTGCCAGCTCACCTATCAGGGACTTCGGGGGCTACACCTTC; cdr3_aa: CASSPIRDFGGYTF
v_call: TRBV20-1; clone_size: -; d_call: TRBD1; j_call: TRBJ2-1; cdr3_nt: TGCAGTGCTCGAAGCCGGGACAGGGGGGGCCTTGAGCAGTTCTTC; cdr3_aa: CSARSRDRGGLEQFF
v_call: TRBV29-1; clone_size: many; d_call: -; j_call: TRBJ1-3; cdr3_nt: TGCAGCGTTGAAGAATCCGGCCGGAACACCATATATTTT; cdr3_aa: CSVEESGRNTIYF
v_call: TRBV19; clone_size: medium-sized; d_call: TRBD2; j_call: TRBJ2-3; cdr3_nt: TGTGCCAGTAGGGAGCGGGAGATACGAGATACGCAGTATTTT; cdr3_aa: CASREREIRDTQYF
v_call: TRBV5-1; clone_size: -; d_call: -; j_call: TRBJ2-6; cdr3_nt: TGCGCCAGCAGCTTGACGGACTACTCTGGGGCCAACGTCCTGACTTTC; cdr3_aa: CASSLTDYSGANVLTF